This TCR beta chain was sequenced for a study of cytomegalovirus exposure and HLA in healthy donors (dated 2017 in TCRdb). For context, the study as a whole: An earlier analysis of some 620 of the donors reported 276 Gb of sequence data and some 110 million unique TCR beta sequences obtained from 180 million or so T cells. All discovery cohort repertoires had been generated using a single sequencing platform. Using immunosequencing, the study profiled T cell repertoires from about 610 subjects and related those repertoires to cytomegalovirus serostatus. The study was designed to test whether signatures of past pathogen exposure could be identified by cataloging public T cell receptors. The later analysis used no new phenotypic data to find candidate immune exposures, relying instead on TCR beta sequences and their occurrence across donors. High-throughput TCR immunosequencing, statistical association of individual TCRs with disease status, and machine learning were combined to predict cytomegalovirus infection status. Donor age, sex, ethnicity and CMV serostatus were compiled together with the repertoire data. Besides the first cohort of under 700 subjects, a separate validation cohort made up of over 95 different subjects was used. Of the roughly 400 genotyped donors, 81% were placed in the genetic ancestry cluster associated with self-reported Caucasian donors. On average, about 200,000 unique TCR beta nucleotide sequences were sequenced per donor among some 430 genotyped donors of the cohort, with 15% to 20% of those sequences being non-productive. Genome-wide SNP genotypes for about 55% of the roughly 670 donors were used in a later genetic analysis, which treated that subset as a discovery cohort. An earlier analysis of more than 450 of the donors used high-throughput TCR beta sequencing to judge whether each TCR beta V gene segment behaved as functional or pseudogenic. Typing coverage varied by locus: roughly 629-630 donors for A, B, C, DRB1 and DQB1; approximately 520 for DQA1; 600 to 610 for DPA1; approximately 490 for DPB1. A later analysis re-examined previously published TCR beta repertoires from roughly 650 donors and added high-resolution HLA genotyping to investigate patterns of TCR occurrence. HLA typing included class I and class II loci at four-digit resolution. Roughly 5 DR-DQ haplotypes were handled as single units for association and clustering, since linkage in the cohort was strong. About 280 gigabases of sequencing data and about 92 million unique TCR sequences made up an early release that covered approximately 700 HLA-typed donors.

Summary of the overall study and its limitations: According to a later analysis, TCR association rates differed among HLA loci, with DRB1 alleles showing the most associated TCRs and HLA-C alleles showing the fewest. In an earlier analysis of over 550 of the donors, most TCR beta V segments were observed in productive rearrangements about 87% or about 30% of the time, broadly matching IMGT annotations. A further reported finding was that TCR beta sequences accurately predicted the HLA-A and HLA-B alleles for most subjects in the first cohort. Because some donors lacked HLA typing at each locus, the association tests relied only on the typed subset. A later analysis associated 17,000 or so TCR beta sequences with specific HLA alleles at a false discovery rate of 0.05. It was suggested by the authors that the approach could potentially be generalized to other disease states and immunological phenotypes. When HLA alleles, especially DR and DQ, strongly co-occurred, TCR associations were difficult to assign to individual alleles. In vitro tests confirmed that a few of the cytomegalovirus-associated TCR beta chains recognize cytomegalovirus antigens. Several of the top co-occurrence clusters appeared to be linked to parvovirus B19, influenza, CMV and Epstein-Barr virus, according to a later analysis. In the study, around 160 TCR beta chains were listed as associated with cytomegalovirus. Most TCR sequences were seen in very few donors, while some public TCRs were found in many individuals. The only immune exposure information available for the cohort was CMV serostatus. A cluster of highly shared sequence variants was judged likely to represent a technical artifact of the sequencing pipeline. According to a later genetic analysis, donors in an Asian-associated ancestry cluster had fewer N-insertions in productive TCRs than the approximately 630-donor mean. Cytomegalovirus status was reported to be diagnosed by the classifier with high specificity and sensitivity in both the original and validation cohorts. Roughly uniform sequencing depth across donors was assumed in presence/absence analyses, although this assumption may not hold. Correlated functional status among segregating V segments might be attributable to linkage disequilibrium, but an unknown experimental factor could not be ruled out. Seventeen rarely observed V segments, including chromosome 9 orphons, were excluded from the earlier analysis of several hundred of the donors because counts were too low. In a later analysis, most CMV-associated TCR beta chains were found to appear HLA-restricted, with HLA associations seemingly driven largely by CMV exposure. An association between a missense DCLRE1C variant and V-gene and J-gene trimming of TCR beta chains was found in a later genetic analysis and replicated in an independent cohort. In a later analysis, HLA-associated TCR beta chains showed more clonal expansion and lower generation probabilities than non-associated chains that were equally common. Some IMGT-functional V segments, including TRBV6-2 and TRBV6-3, could not be distinguished by the 87-base-pair reads and were therefore excluded. The cohort was sequenced for TCR beta chains only, and without alpha or paired-chain data the features that could be detected were limited.

V drops 5 bases and J drops 0 bases, leaving 13 bases in between. CDR3 length: 15 amino acids, cysteine to phenylalanine. Here the CDR3 DNA is all that survives: 45 bases in frame from base 1. Based on the germline V gene (reference sequence), the CDR1 and CDR2 sequences are PRHDT and FYEKMQ. Receptor amplification or capture employed the immunoSEQ multiplex PCR assay. A mixture of 60 forward primers for TCR Vbeta segments and 13 reverse primers for TCR Jbeta segments was used in the multiplex PCR. Amplification of the CDR3 region of rearranged TCR beta genes was performed with a multiplex PCR assay on genomic DNA. The Illumina HiSeq System was used to sequence the amplified TCR beta libraries as 87-base-pair reads. The authors processed their data as follows. In a later analysis, roughly 80 million unique TCR beta chains were counted across the approximately 670 repertoires, and about 9.9 million of these chains were shared by at least two donors. Raw reads were error-corrected and collapsed into unique sequences with a nearest-neighbor algorithm that merged closely related sequences to remove PCR and sequencing errors. To assign V, D and J gene segments, CDR3 sequences were aligned to IMGT reference sequences. For a sequence to be retained, a match of at least six nucleotides to both a V gene segment and a J gene segment was required. Rearrangements were called productive when the CDR3 lacked stop codons and stayed in frame with V and J; all others were non-productive. Following IMGT convention, CDR3 was defined as the stretch from the second conserved V-encoded cysteine to the conserved J-encoded phenylalanine. The earlier analysis of 587 of the donors excluded any sequence lacking an unambiguous match to a single V gene segment. In an earlier analysis of 587 of the donors, V segments were called functional above 56.7% productive rearrangements and were called segregating when the between-donor standard deviation exceeded 5%. A statistical classification framework was developed to diagnose cytomegalovirus status using the catalog of TCR beta chain sequences. In a later analysis, V and J genes were assigned by comparing TCR nucleotide sequences against IMGT/GENE-DB human TR gene sequences. In a later analysis, CDR3 sequences and most-parsimonious VDJ recombination scenarios were assigned using the TCRdist pipeline. In a later analysis, each TCR beta chain was defined by its CDR3 amino acid sequence together with its V-gene family, and reads without a unique V-gene family were excluded. A later analysis removed several hundred highly shared, low-generation-probability nucleotide sequences to deal with suspected cross-contamination and a sequencing artifact. A later analysis calculated a clonal expansion index for each public chain from normalized within-repertoire ranks of inferred template counts. A later analysis computed generation probabilities with a VDJ recombination model fitted to out-of-frame rearrangements, and checked the results against IGoR. In a later analysis, hypergeometric tests were used to score TCR-TCR, TCR-HLA and TCR-CMV co-occurrence, with a repertoire-size bias correction applied to TCR pairs. A later analysis estimated false discovery rates by permuting HLA or CMV assignments 20 times. In a later analysis, co-occurring TCRs were grouped using DBSCAN, and TCRdist sequence similarity was added for clustering within HLA-allele-positive subsets. Repertoires with fewer than 30,000 or more than 120,000 public chains were left out of co-occurrence clustering, as were a handful of repertoires with anomalous nucleotide sharing. TCRdb stores this immuneACCESS table with in-frame sequences only. Part of the clones is absent; in the studies checked, under half of the shortfall reflects unresolved V genes, and no reason is known for the rest. V and J calls and clone size come straight from that table; D and trimming were deduced from the DNA. The sample table includes 45,000 to 70,000 clones. The ten most abundant clones make up approximately 10% of the sample.

The cohort consisted of 670 or so healthy bone marrow donors. All cohort members were sampled while nominally healthy, although unrecorded immune exposures were likely present. The donor tested CMV seropositive, placing the donor among the 290 or so seropositive members of the cohort. A peripheral blood sample was provided by each donor, and peripheral blood mononuclear cells were used for TCR beta sequencing. Genomic DNA extraction from the blood cell samples was performed with the Qiagen DNeasy Blood Extraction Kit. In the case of this clone: Its antigen is currently not known.

The chain couples TRBV13 to TRBJ1-1, with a tentative D gene TRBD1 over 6 matching bases. Sequenced input: PBMCs. The sequence came from a woman between 45 and 65 years old in good health and CMV-seropositive. CDR3 loop: CASSLRTELNTEAFF. The bases read TGTGCCAGCAGCCTTCGGACAGAGTTGAACACTGAAGCTTTCTTT.